A selection of T cell receptor beta chains follows, all from one sample in a study of blood T cell repertoires in COVID-19. The protocol was immunoSEQ multiplex PCR, while the TCRdb copy is restricted to in-frame clones and leaves out a portion. The table shows around 200,000 clones, with roughly 80% occurring only once. Sequenced input: peripheral blood. Source of these receptors: a human donor in a cohort sampled during active COVID-19. CDR3s include the opening cysteine and the closing phenylalanine or tryptophan. The order of the fields is J gene, clone size, V gene, D gene, CDR3 protein, CDR3 DNA. The D gene is left open where the match is weak. Size values are once, few and many counts, or a class for expanded clones, and some rows have none.

TRBJ1-1 . TRBV3-1/TRBV3-2 . CASSLGLITEAFF TGTGCCAGCAGCCTTGGACTTATCACTGAAGCTTTCTTT
TRBJ2-3 . TRBV7-3 TRBD2 CASSPSGSGGALDTQYF TGTGCCAGCAGCCCCTCGGGAAGCGGGGGGGCCCTAGATACGCAGTATTTT
TRBJ2-7 . TRBV5-1 . CASSLIPDKDYEQYF TGCGCCAGCAGCTTGATCCCGGACAAAGACTACGAGCAGTACTTC
TRBJ2-5 . TRBV6-5 TRBD2 CASSHPGGSLETQYF TGTGCCAGCAGTCACCCGGGGGGGTCGCTCGAGACCCAGTACTTC
TRBJ2-2 . TRBV7-2 TRBD1 CASSRDRVNTGELFF TGTGCCAGCAGCCGGGACAGAGTGAACACCGGGGAGCTGTTTTTT
TRBJ2-1 once TRBV9 TRBD2 CASSVVGGEGNEQFF TGTGCCAGCAGCGTAGTTGGGGGGGAAGGGAATGAGCAGTTCTTC
TRBJ2-4 once TRBV6-6 TRBD1 CASSQSDRDAKNIQYF TGTGCCAGCAGTCAATCGGACAGGGACGCCAAAAACATTCAGTACTTC
TRBJ2-7 . TRBV25-1 TRBD1 CASSDLRGRVEQYF TGTGCCAGCAGTGATCTCAGGGGGCGGGTCGAGCAGTACTTC
TRBJ1-5 . TRBV24-1 . CATAEVENQPQHF TGTGCCACTGCGGAGGTAGAGAATCAGCCCCAGCATTTT
TRBJ2-7 . TRBV2 TRBD2 CASEADSGGLPSEQYF TGTGCCAGCGAGGCGGATAGCGGGGGCCTACCTTCAGAGCAGTACTTC
TRBJ1-2 . TRBV20-1 . CSANGHYGYTF TGCAGTGCTAATGGGCACTATGGCTACACCTTC
TRBJ2-1 . TRBV19 . CASSIVARTYNEQFF TGTGCCAGTAGTATAGTGGCCAGAACCTACAATGAGCAGTTCTTC
TRBJ2-7 . TRBV7-9 TRBD1 CASSPGTGGGYEQYF TGTGCCAGCAGCCCTGGGACAGGCGGAGGGTACGAGCAGTACTTC
TRBJ1-1 . TRBV13 TRBD1 CASSFKHRGVRTEAFF TGTGCCAGCAGCTTCAAACACAGGGGTGTGAGAACTGAAGCTTTCTTT
TRBJ2-1 . TRBV11-2 . CASSLGRGRYNEQFF TGTGCCAGCAGCCTAGGGCGGGGGCGCTACAATGAGCAGTTCTTC
TRBJ2-2 . TRBV6-5 TRBD2 CASSYSSGVAGELFF TGTGCCAGCAGTTACTCGAGCGGGGTGGCCGGGGAGCTGTTTTTT
TRBJ2-3 . TRBV5-1 TRBD2 CASSFLAGLGDTQYF TGCGCCAGCAGCTTCCTAGCGGGGTTGGGGGATACGCAGTATTTT
TRBJ2-7 . TRBV5-6 TRBD2 CASSSGRGLEQYF TGTGCCAGCAGCTCGGGGAGGGGTCTCGAGCAGTACTTC
TRBJ2-5 . TRBV20-1 . CSAARETQYF TGCAGCGCGGCCCGGGAGACCCAGTACTTC
TRBJ1-5 few TRBV6-5 . CASSYSGRWMHF TGTGCCAGCAGTTACAGTGGCAGGTGGATGCATTTT
TRBJ1-3 . TRBV19 . CASSPGVSSGNTIYF TGTGCCAGTAGTCCCGGAGTGAGCTCTGGAAACACCATATATTTT
TRBJ2-7 . TRBV5-8 . CASSLVGGYEQYF TGTGCCAGCAGCTTGGTCGGGGGCTACGAGCAGTACTTC
TRBJ1-3 . TRBV4-1 . CASSQGGVSGNTIYF TGCGCCAGCAGCCAGGGGGGGGTTTCTGGAAACACCATATATTTT
TRBJ1-1 . TRBV7-9 . CASSLSGYTEAFF TGTGCCAGCAGCTTATCGGGGTACACTGAAGCTTTCTTT
TRBJ2-5 once TRBV18 TRBD1 CASSLQGMETQYF TGTGCCAGCTCACTACAGGGGATGGAGACCCAGTACTTC
TRBJ2-1 . TRBV14 TRBD2 CASSRIAGGRYNEQFF TGTGCCAGCAGCCGTATAGCGGGGGGGCGGTACAATGAGCAGTTCTTC
TRBJ2-1 . TRBV6-2/TRBV6-3 . CASSYSVLGNEQFF TGTGCCAGCAGTTACTCGGTACTAGGGAATGAGCAGTTCTTC
TRBJ1-6 . TRBV3-1/TRBV3-2 TRBD1 CASRTGQGVSSPLHF TGTGCCAGCAGAACAGGACAGGGAGTGAGTTCACCCCTCCACTTT
TRBJ1-4 . TRBV6-1 TRBD1 CARSGDSLGPGEKLFF TGTGCCAGGAGTGGGGACAGTCTTGGGCCTGGTGAAAAACTGTTTTTT
TRBJ2-2 . TRBV2 TRBD1 CASSYDRETSTGELFF TGTGCCAGCAGTTATGACAGGGAGACGAGCACCGGGGAGCTGTTTTTT
TRBJ1-3 once TRBV13 TRBD1 CASSPLAPGQGFGNTIYF TGTGCCAGCAGCCCTTTAGCACCGGGACAGGGCTTTGGAAACACCATATATTTT
TRBJ1-3 few TRBV12-3/TRBV12-4 . CASRGDFGNTIYF TGTGCCAGCAGAGGGGACTTTGGAAACACCATATATTTT
TRBJ1-2 . TRBV11-2 TRBD1 CASSLAPQGAYGYTF TGTGCCAGCAGCTTAGCCCCCCAGGGGGCGTATGGCTACACCTTC
TRBJ1-1 few TRBV11-2 . CASSLTATANTEAFF TGTGCCAGCAGCCTTACAGCGACAGCGAACACTGAAGCTTTCTTT
TRBJ1-1 . TRBV11-3 . CASSLARDTEAFF TGTGCCAGCAGCTTAGCCCGGGACACTGAAGCTTTCTTT
TRBJ2-7 once TRBV12-3/TRBV12-4 . CASSLHQGAEQYF TGTGCCAGCAGTCTCCACCAGGGTGCCGAGCAGTACTTC
TRBJ1-1 . TRBV6-5 . CASSLAENTEAFF TGTGCCAGCAGTCTGGCAGAGAACACTGAAGCTTTCTTT
TRBJ2-7 . TRBV7-9 TRBD1 CASRRQGVYEQYF TGTGCCAGCAGGCGACAGGGAGTCTACGAGCAGTACTTC
TRBJ1-1 . TRBV19 TRBD1 CASSPGDREDTEAFF TGTGCCAGTAGTCCCGGGGACAGGGAGGACACTGAAGCTTTCTTT
TRBJ1-1 . TRBV10-2 . CASSWHEGGTFF TGCGCCAGCAGTTGGCATGAGGGTGGAACTTTCTTT
TRBJ2-1 once TRBV19 TRBD1 CASSIRGQGVLEQFF TGTGCCAGTAGTATCCGGGGACAGGGAGTTCTTGAGCAGTTCTTC
TRBJ2-1 . TRBV5-1 TRBD1 CASSLTGGEQFF TGCGCCAGCAGCTTAACAGGGGGCGAGCAGTTCTTC
TRBJ2-7 . TRBV18 . CASSPPSPAYEQYF TGTGCCAGCTCACCACCGTCACCAGCCTACGAGCAGTACTTC
TRBJ2-7 . TRBV27 . CASSLLGRNEQYF TGTGCCAGCAGTTTACTAGGAAGGAACGAGCAGTACTTC
TRBJ2-3 . TRBV5-1 TRBD2 CASSFLAGVTDTQYF TGCGCCAGCAGCTTCCTAGCGGGGGTTACAGATACGCAGTATTTT
TRBJ1-4 . TRBV6-5 . CASSSSEYEKLFF TGTGCCAGCAGCTCCTCGGAGTACGAAAAACTGTTTTTT
TRBJ1-4 once TRBV9 . CASSVDADPNEKLFF TGTGCCAGCAGCGTAGATGCAGATCCTAATGAAAAACTGTTTTTT
TRBJ2-7 . TRBV5-1 TRBD2 CASSALTGLAVGEQYF TGCGCCAGCAGCGCCCTTACGGGACTAGCGGTGGGGGAGCAGTACTTC
TRBJ1-3 . TRBV10-3 TRBD1 CAISAGTGMGTIYF TGTGCCATCAGTGCCGGGACAGGGATGGGCACCATATATTTT
TRBJ1-2 . TRBV13 . CASSSGISNYGYTF TGTGCCAGCAGCTCCGGGATTTCTAACTATGGCTACACCTTC
TRBJ1-1 . TRBV5-1 . CASSTGFTEAFF TGCGCCAGTTCTACAGGGTTCACTGAAGCTTTCTTT
TRBJ1-1 . TRBV15 . CATSRDLEGAEAFF TGTGCCACCAGCAGAGATCTCGAGGGGGCTGAAGCTTTCTTT